This is a list of T cell receptor beta chains from one sample in a study of early T cells in non-severe SARS-CoV-2 infection. TCRdb re-derived calls from the 5' RACE reads in MiXCR, one entry per CDR3 protein. The sample holds some 71,000 distinct CDR3 sequences; 9% to 10% are singletons and the top ten take 15% to 18%. Sequencing used whole blood, obtained at baseline. Every receptor here comes from an adult who was a healthcare worker with PCR-confirmed SARS-CoV-2 infection or an uninfected control (not recorded which). Each CDR3 is given with its conserved first and last residue. Each record gives: D gene, clone size, V gene, J gene, CDR3 protein, CDR3 DNA. The D gene is left open where the match is weak. A row's size may be missing; if present it is once, few, many or a size class.

TRBD1	few	TRBV6-6	TRBJ1-4	CASSYTRDSVGTNEKLFF	TGTGCCAGCAGTTACACCAGGGACAGCGTGGGGACTAATGAAAAACTGTTTTTT
TRBD2	.	TRBV6-2/TRBV6-3	TRBJ2-5	CASRQTSGRPETQYF	TGTGCCAGCAGGCAGACTAGCGGGAGACCAGAGACCCAGTACTTC
TRBD2	many	TRBV28	TRBJ2-7	CASGGGSEQYF	TGTGCCAGCGGGGGGGGAAGCGAGCAGTACTTC
.	.	TRBV12-3/TRBV12-4	TRBJ1-1	CASTPRAPAGTEAFF	TGTGCCAGCACCCCTCGGGCTCCCGCGGGGACTGAAGCTTTCTTT
TRBD2	few	TRBV12-3/TRBV12-4	TRBJ2-1	CASSLTSGSSYNEQFF	TGTGCCAGCAGTTTGACTAGCGGGAGCTCCTACAATGAGCAGTTCTTC
TRBD1	many	TRBV20-1	TRBJ2-7	CSAKGTGVYEQYF	TGCAGTGCCAAGGGGACAGGGGTTTACGAGCAGTACTTC
TRBD2	few	TRBV5-1	TRBJ2-1	CASSSVEGLAGSLNEQFF	TGCGCCAGCAGCTCGGTAGAAGGACTAGCGGGTAGCCTAAATGAGCAGTTCTTC
.	few	TRBV6-6	TRBJ2-2	CASSRAEYAGELFF	TGTGCCAGCAGCCGAGCGGAGTACGCCGGGGAGCTGTTTTTT
.	many	TRBV11-3	TRBJ2-3	CASSSWGGSTDTQYF	TGTGCCAGCAGCTCGTGGGGCGGGAGCACAGATACGCAGTATTTT
.	few	TRBV11-2	TRBJ2-3	CASSLESAGTGLDTQYF	TGTGCCAGCAGCTTAGAATCTGCGGGAACCGGGTTGGATACGCAGTATTTT
TRBD2	once	TRBV29-1	TRBJ2-4	CSVVGLAGANAKNIQYF	TGCAGCGTTGTCGGACTAGCGGGAGCCAACGCCAAAAACATTCAGTACTTC
TRBD2	many	TRBV28	TRBJ2-3	CASSLALSGAGVMQTDTQYF	TGTGCCAGCAGTTTAGCCCTCTCAGGAGCGGGAGTGATGCAGACAGATACGCAGTATTTT
.	.	TRBV12-3/TRBV12-4	TRBJ2-1	CASTGDTATANEQFF	TGTGCCAGCACCGGTGACACTGCTACGGCCAATGAGCAGTTCTTC
.	few	TRBV2	TRBJ2-1	CASNNGASYNEQFF	TGTGCCAGCAATAACGGAGCTTCCTACAATGAGCAGTTCTTC
.	.	TRBV28	TRBJ1-4	CASSSPGRNEKLFF	TGTGCCAGCAGTTCCCCGGGACGGAATGAAAAACTGTTTTTT